These 13 T cell receptor beta chains share one sample of origin, sequenced in a study of shared clonotypes between healthy human individuals. As defined, naive CD8 cells were CD45RO-negative and positively selected for CCR7, with terminally differentiated effector memory CD45RA+ cells excluded. Using immunoSEQ multiplex PCR, the repertoire was profiled, and TCRdb retains in-frame clones only, with some absent. In the table there are under 2,000,000 clones, about 95% of which are singletons. What was sequenced was naive CD8+ T cells sorted from blood. These receptors were taken from a man between 18 and 29 years old in good health.

As regards this clone: The sample carries other DNA sequences with the same CDR3. V and J are TRBV28 and TRBJ2-5, with D uncertain. Trimming removed 3 bases from V and 5 bases from J, with 4 bases in between. The V gene's germline CDR1 is MDHEN and CDR2 SYDVKM. The CDR3 contains 11 residues. The CDR3: CASSFIETQYF. The CDR3 nucleotides read TGTGCCAGCAGTTTCATCGAGACCCAGTACTTC.

This clone has just one count. The genes are TRBV5-6 and TRBJ1-5, with a possible D match to TRBD1 (5 bases). Trimming shortened V by 6 bases and J by 7 bases, and 17 bases separated the two germline ends. Germline-derived CDR1 and CDR2 are SGHDT and YYEEEE. The CDR3 has 14 residues. Here the CDR3 DNA reads TGTGCCAGCAACCAAGGAGTCGGGGGGCAGCCCCAGCATTTT. Translated, it gives CASNQGVGGQPQHF.

The chain recombines TRBV19 with TRBJ2-7; 7 nucleotides agree with TRBD1. Trimming cost V 4 bases and J 5 bases; bases outside gene matches: 11. The V gene's germline CDR1 is LNHDA and CDR2 SQIVND (reference sequence). The CDR3 loop spans 15 amino acids. The CDR3 loop reads CASSTSDREVDEQYF. CDR3 DNA: TGTGCCAGTAGTACGTCTGACAGGGAAGTGGACGAGCAGTACTTC.

J is TRBJ1-5 and V is TRBV6-1; D remains ambiguous. Deletions cut 1 base from V and 0 bases from J, with 10 bases between. In germline, CDR1 is MNHNS, CDR2 SASEGT. This CDR3 is 16 amino acids long. Here the CDR3 DNA reads TGTGCCAGCAGTGAAGAGATAGGAAATAGCAATCAGCCCCAGCATTTT. The encoded protein is CASSEEIGNSNQPQHF.

The J gene is TRBJ2-7, the V gene TRBV6-5; D is ambiguous. Germline CDR1 is MNHEY and CDR2 is SVGAGI. CDR3 length: 13 residues. Trimming removed 5 bases at V and 2 bases at J, with 10 bases between. This CDR3 is CASSPNEAYEQYF. The DNA for the CDR3 is TGTGCCAGCAGTCCGAATGAGGCCTACGAGCAGTACTTC.

The chain employs TRBV6-5 and TRBJ1-3; TRBD1 might be the D (6 bases). From germline, CDR1 is MNHEY and CDR2 SVGAGI. Trimming took 6 bases from V and 4 from J, leaving 16 bases between them. This CDR3 is 15 amino acids long. The CDR3 DNA reads TGTGCCAGCAGCAGAACACAGGGACCAGGAAACACCATATATTTT. It codes for CASSRTQGPGNTIYF.

The chain joins TRBV13 to TRBJ2-7; 9 bases map to TRBD1. CDR1 PRHDT and CDR2 FYEKMQ come from the germline V gene (reference sequence). V gave up 5 bases and J gave up 4 bases; unmatched junction bases: 15. This CDR3 is 17 amino acids long. The CDR3 coding sequence is TGTGCCAGCAGCCTCCCTTCGCAACAGGGGGCGAATTACGAGCAGTACTTC. Protein product: CASSLPSQQGANYEQYF.

The V and J genes are TRBV6-7 and TRBJ2-7; 9 nucleotides line up with TRBD1. TRBV6-7 is placed among ORFs of uncertain function. The CDR3 runs to 16 residues. The ends lost 5 bases at V and 6 bases at J; junction bases unmatched: 14. The CDR3: CASSLPGTGLGCEQYF. DNA of the CDR3: TGTGCCAGCAGTCTCCCCGGGACAGGGTTAGGCTGCGAGCAGTACTTC.

The chain couples TRBV30 to TRBJ2-7, with 7 bases matching TRBD1. The V gene's germline CDR1 is GTSNPN and CDR2 SVGIG (reference sequence). J gave up 0 bases and V 2 bases, and 7 bases lay outside the gene matches. CDR3 length: 15 amino acids. The CDR3 loop is CAWSLKRGLSYEQYF. In DNA form, the CDR3 reads TGTGCCTGGAGTCTCAAAAGGGGGCTCTCCTACGAGCAGTACTTC.

In regard to this clone: Other DNA sequences from this sample encode an identical CDR3 as well. The chain carries TRBV4-1 and TRBJ1-1; D call uncertain. V lost 1 base and J 0 bases, leaving 3 bases between the germline ends. CDR3 length: 13 residues. CDR1 is MGHRA, CDR2 YSYEKL, per germline. CDR3 sequence reads: CASSQVLNTEAFF. The CDR3 nucleotides are TGCGCCAGCAGCCAAGTCTTGAACACTGAAGCTTTCTTT.

This chain joins TRBV27 and TRBJ2-1; D is unclear. Germline V gene sequence: CDR1 MNHEY, CDR2 SMNVEV (reference sequence). CDR3 size: 15 residues. Trimming shortened V by 5 bases and J by 6 bases, and 17 bases separated the two germline ends. CDR3 sequence reads: CASSLLTSVLNEQFF. The CDR3 nucleotides read TGTGCCAGCAGTCTTCTAACCTCCGTGCTCAATGAGCAGTTCTTC.

The chain joins TRBV4-2 to TRBJ2-7, with D perhaps matching TRBD1 (5 bases). The CDR3 totals 15 residues. V was shortened by 4 bases and J by 5 bases, with 18 bases between the two germline ends. Germline V gene sequence: CDR1 LGHNA, CDR2 YNFKEQ. DNA for the CDR3: TGTGCCAGCAGCCCAATCCTGGGCAGGGAAGACGAGCAGTACTTC. Translated, it gives CASSPILGREDEQYF.

In this sample, this clone turned up once. This chain connects TRBV7-9 to TRBJ2-3; possible D gene TRBD1, 5 bases. CDR1 and CDR2 from the germline V gene are SEHNR and FQNEAQ (reference sequence). The CDR3 has 17 residues. The germline V and J ends were trimmed by 0 bases and 3 bases, with 16 bases remaining between them. The CDR3 coding sequence is TGTGCCAGCAGCTTAGCGCCTTCAGGGTATTTTACAGATACGCAGTATTTT. Protein product: CASSLAPSGYFTDTQYF.